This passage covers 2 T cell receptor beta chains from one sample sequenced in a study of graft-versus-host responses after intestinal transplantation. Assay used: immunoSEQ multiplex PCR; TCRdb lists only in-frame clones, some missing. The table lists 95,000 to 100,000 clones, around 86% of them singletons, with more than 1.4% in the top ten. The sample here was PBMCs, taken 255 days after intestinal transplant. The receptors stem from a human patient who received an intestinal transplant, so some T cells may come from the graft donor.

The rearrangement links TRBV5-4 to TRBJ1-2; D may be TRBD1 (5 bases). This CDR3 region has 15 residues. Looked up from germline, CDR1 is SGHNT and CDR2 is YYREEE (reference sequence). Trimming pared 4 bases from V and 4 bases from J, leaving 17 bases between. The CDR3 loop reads CASSPSGEISYGYTF. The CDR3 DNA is TGTGCCAGCAGCCCCTCGGGGGAGATTAGCTATGGCTACACCTTC. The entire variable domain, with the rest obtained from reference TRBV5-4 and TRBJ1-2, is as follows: ETGVTQSPTHLIKTRGQQVTLRCSSQSGHNTVSWYQQALGQGPQFIFQYYREEENGRGNFPPRFSGLQFPNYSSELNVNALELDDSALYLCASSPSGEISYGYTFGSGTRLTVV.

Written as DNA, the CDR3 is TGTGCCAGCAGCTTGAGTCTGGGGACCTACGAGCAGTACGTC. Encoded protein: CASSLSLGTYEQYV. This chain links TRBV5-6 with TRBJ2-7; no clear D. Germline loops: CDR1 SGHDT, CDR2 YYEEEE. The CDR3 loop spans 14 amino acids. Trimming shortened V by 1 base and J by 2 bases, and 10 bases separated the two germline ends.